This TCR beta chain was profiled in a study of control samples from healthy donors and cancer patients. V was trimmed by 2 bases and J by 8 bases, leaving 3 bases between them. This CDR3 is 10 amino acids long. From germline, CDR1 is GTSNPN and CDR2 SVGIG (reference sequence). The assay was immunoSEQ multiplex PCR, and TCRdb's table has in-frame clones only and misses some. Its table records roughly 190,000 clones. The sequence was obtained from a woman in her 30s in good health. The specimen sequenced was blood. The rearrangement links TRBV30 to TRBJ1-4; D not resolved. CDR3 in amino acids: CAWSHEKLFF. CDR3 bases: TGTGCCTGGAGTCACGAAAAACTGTTTTTT. Full variable domain (rest looked up from reference TRBV30 and TRBJ1-4): SQTIHQWPATLVQPVGSPLSLECTVEGTSNPNLYWYRQAAGRGLQLLFYSVGIGQISSEVPQNLSASRPQDRQFILSSKKLLLSDSGFYLCAWSHEKLFFGSGTQLSVL.